The T cell receptor (beta chain) under discussion was sequenced for a study of blood T cell repertoires in COVID-19. Whole-study context: Spain, Italy and the United States supplied samples that represented acute and convalescent COVID-19. T cells, B-cell-depleted T cells, or PBMCs provided the cDNA or gDNA that served as material.

Germline CDR1 reads SGDLS; CDR2 reads YYNGEE. Trimming stripped 3 bases from V and 5 bases from J, with 8 bases between. CDR3 length equals 13 residues. Cohort allocation depended upon clinical history that participants reported. How the authors handled the data: Researchers report that nucleated cell counts were estimated from reference gene primer amplification. Assay: immunoSEQ multiplex PCR; the TCRdb copy retains only in-frame clones and omits some. Clone size and V and J calls were adopted from that table, with D and trimming inferred from the DNA. The repertoire consists of approximately 220,000 clones, with around 86% occurring once and the leading ten covering about 4%.

The V and J genes are TRBV9 and TRBJ2-2; the D gene is possibly TRBD1 (5 bases). Specimen: PBMCs or T cells enriched from blood (not recorded which). The TCR originated in a woman aged 35 to 49 with acute COVID-19. CDR3 in DNA: TGTGCCAGCAGCGCGCCAGGGACCGGGGAGCTGTTTTTT. Residues: CASSAPGTGELFF.